The text below deals with one T cell receptor (beta chain). Its cognate antigen is unknown. At survey level, the immunoSEQ assay was run in its v3.0 version. TCRdb's copy holds only in-frame clones and misses some; the assay was immunoSEQ multiplex PCR. The sample has about 28,000 clones, roughly 90% seen once. The content of samples before DNA extraction was roughly 1-10 million cryopreserved PBMC. The sample belongs to a study of long-term antiretroviral therapy in people with HIV. General study findings and limits: Among HIV repertoires, CDR3 length ranges were narrower than those of controls. The clones with expansion before ART were dominant in the repertoire at all time points.

CDR1 and CDR2 from the germline V gene are LGHNA and YSLEER. The CDR3 is 18 amino acids. Between the trimmed V and J ends, which lost 0 bases and 5 bases, there was a span of 22 bases. The rearrangement links TRBV4-3 to TRBJ2-5; tentatively, D is TRBD2 (6 bases). This TCR came from a man aged 45-60 years with HIV. Sequenced here: unsorted PBMCs, sampled 2 years after starting antiretroviral therapy. The CDR3 protein is CASSQDSSSVGYRETQYF. The CDR3 DNA is TGCGCCAGCAGCCAAGATAGCTCTAGCGTTGGTTATAGGGAGACCCAGTACTTC.